These T cell receptor beta chains were read from a single sample in a study of blood T cell repertoires in COVID-19. Here immunoSEQ multiplex PCR was the method, and the copy in TCRdb shows in-frame clones only, minus some. The data hold about 55,000 clones, with around 80% observed a single time. The source material was peripheral blood. These receptor sequences come from a human donor in a cohort sampled during active or convalescent COVID-19. Each CDR3 is given with its conserved first and last residue. Each record gives: V gene, J gene, D gene, clone size, CDR3 protein, CDR3 DNA. The D gene is left open where the match is weak. Clone size is shown for a subset of rows, as once, few, many or a class of expanded clone.

TRBV9,TRBJ1-4,TRBD1,once,CASSDRTGGNEKLFF,TGTGCCAGCAGCGACCGGACAGGGGGAAATGAAAAACTGTTTTTT
TRBV7-2,TRBJ1-2,-,-,CASSASNYGYTF,TGTGCCAGCAGCGCGTCTAACTATGGCTACACCTTC
TRBV6-4,TRBJ2-3,TRBD2,-,CASSDSGTSGDTQYF,TGTGCCAGCAGTGACTCCGGGACTAGCGGTGATACGCAGTATTTT
TRBV7-2,TRBJ1-4,-,once,CASSLTGYFEKLFF,TGTGCCAGCAGCTTAACAGGGTACTTTGAAAAACTGTTTTTT
TRBV10-2,TRBJ2-7,TRBD2,-,CASTRLAGGRGGYEQYF,TGCGCCAGCACCCGACTAGCGGGGGGGCGTGGTGGCTACGAGCAGTACTTC
TRBV27,TRBJ2-7,TRBD1,-,CASSRGQGVSEQYF,TGTGCCAGCAGCCGGGGACAGGGGGTATCCGAGCAGTACTTC
TRBV5-1,TRBJ1-2,TRBD1,-,CASSFKQPPGQGSYGYTF,TGCGCCAGCAGCTTTAAACAACCGCCGGGACAGGGAAGCTATGGCTACACCTTC
TRBV11-2,TRBJ1-6,-,-,CASSFDSFGSPLHF,TGTGCCAGCAGCTTCGACAGTTTTGGGTCACCCCTCCACTTT
TRBV11-2,TRBJ1-2,-,few,CASSFAAGDYGYTF,TGTGCCAGCAGCTTCGCAGCGGGGGACTATGGCTACACCTTC
TRBV2,TRBJ1-6,-,-,CASSEGRESNSPLHF,TGTGCCAGCAGTGAGGGGAGGGAAAGTAATTCACCCCTCCACTTT
TRBV5-6,TRBJ1-5,-,-,CASSPGPGQRDQHF,TGTGCCAGCAGCCCCGGCCCTGGACAGCGCGACCAGCATTTT
TRBV2,TRBJ1-3,-,-,CASSAGRPSGNTIYF,TGTGCCAGCAGTGCCGGCAGGCCCTCTGGAAACACCATATATTTT
TRBV7-2,TRBJ2-5,TRBD2,-,CASSFSGGLRETQYF,TGTGCCAGCAGCTTTAGCGGGGGTTTACGAGAGACCCAGTACTTC
TRBV10-3,TRBJ1-2,-,once,CAISEGRGPDYGYTF,TGTGCCATCAGTGAAGGTAGAGGGCCGGACTATGGCTACACCTTC
TRBV7-2,TRBJ1-2,TRBD1,-,CASSSERTGSSDGYTF,TGTGCCAGCAGCTCAGAACGGACAGGGTCTTCTGATGGCTACACCTTC
TRBV7-8,TRBJ2-5,-,-,CASSSGVAGYQETQYF,TGTGCCAGCAGCTCCGGAGTGGCGGGTTACCAAGAGACCCAGTACTTC
TRBV27,TRBJ2-2,-,-,CASSLFPPRDTGELFF,TGTGCCAGCAGTTTATTCCCCCCGAGGGACACCGGGGAGCTGTTTTTT
TRBV15,TRBJ2-5,-,-,CATSRERWGGETQYF,TGTGCCACCAGCAGAGAACGGTGGGGAGGAGAGACCCAGTACTTC
TRBV20-1,TRBJ1-3,-,-,CSATGKNTIYF,TGCAGTGCTACCGGGAAAAACACCATATATTTT
TRBV11-1,TRBJ1-2,-,once,CASSPTKGQGGYTF,TGTGCCAGCAGCCCCACCAAGGGACAAGGGGGCTACACCTTC
TRBV10-3,TRBJ1-5,TRBD1,-,CAISGGQDNQPQHF,TGTGCCATCAGTGGGGGACAGGATAATCAGCCCCAGCATTTT
TRBV4-2,TRBJ1-2,-,-,CASSQVSLRGGGYTF,TGTGCCAGCAGCCAAGTATCTCTAAGGGGCGGTGGCTACACCTTC
TRBV9,TRBJ1-1,TRBD1,-,CASSTGGKDTEAFF,TGTGCCAGCAGCACAGGGGGCAAGGACACTGAAGCTTTCTTT
TRBV5-1,TRBJ1-5,-,-,CASSLKAGDDQPQHF,TGCGCCAGCAGCTTGAAGGCAGGGGACGATCAGCCCCAGCATTTT
TRBV6-5,TRBJ1-3,TRBD1,-,CASSYSGDRAGNTIYF,TGTGCCAGCAGTTACTCGGGGGACAGGGCTGGAAACACCATATATTTT
TRBV7-9,TRBJ2-5,-,-,CASSFLGDLQETQYF,TGTGCCAGCAGCTTTCTTGGGGACTTACAAGAGACCCAGTACTTC
TRBV12-5,TRBJ1-6,-,-,CASGFDTGNSPLHF,TGTGCTAGTGGTTTCGATACAGGGAATTCACCCCTCCACTTT
TRBV5-1,TRBJ2-4,-,-,CASSLQGAKNIQYF,TGCGCCAGCAGCTTGCAGGGAGCCAAAAACATTCAGTACTTC
TRBV7-2,TRBJ2-1,-,-,CASSPLVEQFF,TGTGCCAGCAGCCCACTAGTTGAGCAGTTCTTC
TRBV7-2,TRBJ1-6,TRBD1,-,CASSSTGQGSSPLHF,TGTGCCAGCAGCAGCACCGGACAGGGGAGTTCACCCCTCCACTTT
TRBV27,TRBJ2-1,TRBD2,few,CASSLREGWNEQFF,TGTGCCAGCAGTTTAAGGGAGGGATGGAATGAGCAGTTCTTC
TRBV7-3,TRBJ2-5,TRBD1,once,CASSPGTGAWTQYF,TGTGCCAGCAGCCCCGGGACAGGGGCTTGGACCCAGTACTTC
TRBV9,TRBJ2-5,-,-,CASSIGELQETQYF,TGTGCCAGCAGTATAGGGGAACTCCAAGAGACCCAGTACTTC
TRBV14,TRBJ2-5,TRBD2,-,CASSHSGGPETQYF,TGTGCCAGCAGCCACTCGGGGGGGCCAGAGACCCAGTACTTC
TRBV10-2,TRBJ2-3,-,-,CASRTLTSTDTQYF,TGCGCCAGCAGGACACTCACTAGCACAGATACGCAGTATTTT
TRBV4-3,TRBJ1-2,-,-,CASSQDVGAYGYTF,TGCGCCAGCAGCCAAGATGTGGGGGCCTATGGCTACACCTTC
TRBV5-4,TRBJ1-4,-,-,CASSLSTGDEKLFF,TGTGCCAGCAGCTTGTCGACAGGCGATGAAAAACTGTTTTTT
TRBV11-2,TRBJ2-7,-,-,CASSLNHREWQYF,TGTGCCAGCAGCTTAAACCACCGGGAATGGCAGTACTTC
TRBV2,TRBJ2-1,-,few,CASSGDKRNEQFF,TGTGCCAGCAGTGGCGACAAAAGGAATGAGCAGTTCTTC
TRBV5-6,TRBJ2-1,-,-,CASSALAGEQFF,TGTGCCAGCAGCGCCCTAGCTGGTGAGCAGTTCTTC
TRBV19,TRBJ1-1,TRBD1,-,CATGGQTEAFF,TGTGCCACCGGGGGACAGACTGAAGCTTTCTTT
TRBV27,TRBJ1-2,-,-,CASSLTGSNGYTF,TGTGCCAGCAGTTTAACAGGCAGCAATGGCTACACCTTC
TRBV27,TRBJ1-1,-,-,CASSLSRQSGTEAFF,TGTGCCAGCAGTTTATCGAGACAGTCCGGCACTGAAGCTTTCTTT
TRBV5-6,TRBJ2-1,-,-,CASSLALGGPGNEQFF,TGTGCCAGCAGCTTGGCCCTCGGGGGGCCGGGGAATGAGCAGTTCTTC
TRBV27,TRBJ2-1,-,-,CASSLQGMPYNEQFF,TGTGCCAGCAGTTTACAGGGGATGCCCTACAATGAGCAGTTCTTC
TRBV2,TRBJ2-2,TRBD1,-,CASTRQGQNTGELFF,TGTGCCAGCACTCGACAGGGACAGAACACCGGGGAGCTGTTTTTT
TRBV27,TRBJ1-5,-,-,CASSSRWGQGRNQPQHF,TGTGCCAGCAGTTCCCGTTGGGGGCAGGGCCGAAATCAGCCCCAGCATTTT
TRBV6-2/TRBV6-3,TRBJ1-5,TRBD1,-,CASSLTGVGFNQPQHF,TGTGCCAGCAGCTTAACAGGGGTAGGGTTCAATCAGCCCCAGCATTTT